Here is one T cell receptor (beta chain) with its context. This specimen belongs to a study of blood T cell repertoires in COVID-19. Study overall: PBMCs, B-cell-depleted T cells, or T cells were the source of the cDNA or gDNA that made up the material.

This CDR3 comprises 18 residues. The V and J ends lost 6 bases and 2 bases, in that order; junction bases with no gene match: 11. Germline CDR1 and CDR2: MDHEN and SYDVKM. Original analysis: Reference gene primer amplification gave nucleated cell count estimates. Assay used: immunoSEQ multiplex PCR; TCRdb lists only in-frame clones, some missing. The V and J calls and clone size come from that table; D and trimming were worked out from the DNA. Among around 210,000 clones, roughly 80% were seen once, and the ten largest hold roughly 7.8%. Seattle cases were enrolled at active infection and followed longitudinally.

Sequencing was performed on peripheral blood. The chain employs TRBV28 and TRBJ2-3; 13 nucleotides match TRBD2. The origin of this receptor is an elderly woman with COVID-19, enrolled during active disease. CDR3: CASSPTRLAGGITDTQYF. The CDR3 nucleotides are TGTGCCAGCAGCCCGACCAGACTAGCGGGAGGAATCACAGATACGCAGTATTTT.